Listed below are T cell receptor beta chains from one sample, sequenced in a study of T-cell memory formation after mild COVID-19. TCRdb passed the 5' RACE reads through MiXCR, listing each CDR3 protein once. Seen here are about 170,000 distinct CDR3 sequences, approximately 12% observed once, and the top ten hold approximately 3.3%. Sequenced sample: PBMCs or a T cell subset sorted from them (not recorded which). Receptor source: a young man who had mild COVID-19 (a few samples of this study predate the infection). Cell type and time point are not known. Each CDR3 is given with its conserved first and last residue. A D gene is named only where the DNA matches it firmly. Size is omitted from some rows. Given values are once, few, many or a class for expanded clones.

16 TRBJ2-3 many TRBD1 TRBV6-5 CASSRTGVLRTDTQYF TGTGCCAGCAGTAGGACAGGGGTGCTACGCACAGATACGCAGTATTTT
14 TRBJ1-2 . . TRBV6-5 CASRFPGSNYGYTF TGTGCCAGCAGGTTCCCAGGGTCTAACTATGGCTACACCTTC
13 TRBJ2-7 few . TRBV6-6 CASSYDGNYEQYF TGTGCCAGCAGTTACGACGGGAACTACGAGCAGTACTTC
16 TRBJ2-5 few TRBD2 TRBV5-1 CASSLGPGGAQETQYF TGCGCCAGCAGCTTAGGACCCGGGGGGGCCCAAGAGACCCAGTACTTC
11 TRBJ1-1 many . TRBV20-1 CSARGNTEAFF TGCAGTGCTAGGGGGAACACTGAAGCTTTCTTT
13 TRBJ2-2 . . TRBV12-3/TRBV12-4 CASRPWGGRELFF TGTGCCAGCCGTCCATGGGGGGGCAGGGAGCTGTTTTTT
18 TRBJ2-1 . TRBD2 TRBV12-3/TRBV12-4 CASSSLAGGPGSYNEQFF TGTGCCAGCAGTTCACTAGCGGGGGGGCCAGGATCCTACAATGAGCAGTTCTTC
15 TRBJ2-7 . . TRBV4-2 CASSPLRGGQVEQYF TGTGCCAGCAGCCCCCTGAGGGGGGGGCAGGTCGAGCAGTACTTC
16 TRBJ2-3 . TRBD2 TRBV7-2 CASSAGLAGFTDTQYF TGTGCCAGCAGCGCCGGACTAGCGGGGTTCACAGATACGCAGTATTTT
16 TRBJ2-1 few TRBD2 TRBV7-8 CASSLVAGLPYNEQFF TGTGCCAGCAGCTTAGTAGCGGGACTTCCCTACAATGAGCAGTTCTTC
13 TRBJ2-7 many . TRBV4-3 CASSRRRGGEQYF TGCGCCAGCAGCCGAAGACGAGGGGGCGAGCAGTACTTC
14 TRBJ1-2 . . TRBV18 CASSPEGIYYGYTF TGTGCCAGCTCACCAGAGGGGATATACTATGGCTACACCTTC
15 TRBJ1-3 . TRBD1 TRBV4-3 CASSRGQNSGNTIYF TGCGCCAGCAGCCGGGGACAGAACTCTGGAAACACCATATATTTT
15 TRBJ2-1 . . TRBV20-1 CSASTGPNALNEQFF TGCAGTGCTAGCACAGGTCCCAACGCCCTCAATGAGCAGTTCTTC
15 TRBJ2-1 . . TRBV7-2 CASSPPTASYNDQFF TGTGCCAGCAGCCCCCCGACTGCCTCCTACAATGATCAGTTCTTC
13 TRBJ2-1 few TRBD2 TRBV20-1 CSASRRGDNEQFF TGCAGTGCTAGTAGGCGGGGGGACAATGAGCAGTTCTTC
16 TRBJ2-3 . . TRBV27 CASSLSGLVRSDTQYF TGTGCCAGCAGTTTATCAGGCCTAGTCAGGTCGGATACGCAGTATTTT
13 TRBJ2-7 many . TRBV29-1 CSVEKDSNYEQYF TGCAGCGTTGAAAAGGACAGCAACTACGAGCAGTACTTC
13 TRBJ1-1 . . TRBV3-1 CASRRSGGTEAFF TGTGCCAGCAGGCGATCTGGGGGTACTGAAGCTTTCTTT
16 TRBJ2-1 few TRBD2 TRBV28 CASSRSGTGSYNEQFF TGTGCCAGCAGCCGGAGCGGGACTGGCTCCTACAATGAGCAGTTCTTC
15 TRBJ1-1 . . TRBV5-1 CASSLIRGRNTEAFF TGCGCCAGCAGCTTGATTCGGGGGAGGAACACTGAAGCTTTCTTT
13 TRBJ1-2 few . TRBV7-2 CASSLDRVYGYTF TGTGCCAGCAGCTTGGACAGAGTCTATGGCTACACCTTC
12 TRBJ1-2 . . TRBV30 CAWSGQKYGYTF TGTGCCTGGAGTGGACAGAAGTATGGCTACACCTTC
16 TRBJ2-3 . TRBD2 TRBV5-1 CASSVTSGGGTDTQYF TGCGCCAGCAGCGTGACTAGCGGGGGGGGGACAGATACGCAGTATTTT
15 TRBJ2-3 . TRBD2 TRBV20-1 CSAREIAGASDTQYF TGCAGTGCTAGAGAAATAGCGGGGGCCTCAGATACGCAGTATTTT
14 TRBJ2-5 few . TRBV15 CATSRDRAKETQYF TGTGCCACCAGCAGAGATCGGGCAAAAGAGACCCAGTACTTC
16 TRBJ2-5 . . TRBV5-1 CASSPPQGRGQETQYF TGCGCCAGCAGCCCGCCCCAGGGACGTGGGCAAGAGACCCAGTACTTC
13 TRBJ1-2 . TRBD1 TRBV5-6 CASSLGTVEGYTF TGTGCCAGCAGCCTGGGGACAGTGGAAGGCTACACCTTC
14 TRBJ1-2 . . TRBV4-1 CASSQDPGSYGYTF TGCGCCAGCAGCCAAGATCCCGGTAGCTATGGCTACACCTTC
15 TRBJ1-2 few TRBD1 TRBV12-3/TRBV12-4 CASSRGDRRSYGYTF TGTGCCAGCAGTCGCGGGGACAGGCGCTCCTATGGCTACACCTTC
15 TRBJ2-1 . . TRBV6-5 CASNKGESSYNEQFF TGTGCCAGCAACAAAGGAGAGAGCTCCTACAATGAGCAGTTCTTC
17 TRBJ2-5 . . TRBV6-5 CASSYSRGGAPQETQYF TGTGCCAGCAGTTACTCGCGTGGGGGGGCCCCCCAAGAGACCCAGTACTTC
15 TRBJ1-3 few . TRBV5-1 CASSLWGDSGNTIYF TGCGCCAGCAGCCTTTGGGGGGACTCTGGAAACACCATATATTTT